The entry below describes one T cell receptor (beta chain). Its target is unknown. This entry belongs to a study of T cell responses to AZD1222 COVID-19 vaccine. Clones were read by immunoSEQ multiplex PCR, and TCRdb kept only the in-frame ones, dropping some. The data hold under 300,000 clones, with roughly 93% observed a single time. Study-wide results and caveats: Researchers took repertoire samples only after the peak T cell response had come. Mostly white British, mostly female donors; authors suggested clonal diversity may be underestimated.

V was shortened by 6 bases and J by 4 bases, with 19 bases between the two germline ends. Germline V gene sequence: CDR1 SGHAT, CDR2 FQNNGV. CDR3 size: 15 residues. The chain is built from TRBV11-2 and TRBJ2-7; D is uncertain. Source: peripheral blood, taken on day 0 of AZD1222 vaccination. This receptor was taken from an adult in good health. The CDR3 DNA is TGTGCCAGCAGTACCTTTGCGGTACCCCCTTACGAGCAGTACTTC. Amino acids: CASSTFAVPPYEQYF.